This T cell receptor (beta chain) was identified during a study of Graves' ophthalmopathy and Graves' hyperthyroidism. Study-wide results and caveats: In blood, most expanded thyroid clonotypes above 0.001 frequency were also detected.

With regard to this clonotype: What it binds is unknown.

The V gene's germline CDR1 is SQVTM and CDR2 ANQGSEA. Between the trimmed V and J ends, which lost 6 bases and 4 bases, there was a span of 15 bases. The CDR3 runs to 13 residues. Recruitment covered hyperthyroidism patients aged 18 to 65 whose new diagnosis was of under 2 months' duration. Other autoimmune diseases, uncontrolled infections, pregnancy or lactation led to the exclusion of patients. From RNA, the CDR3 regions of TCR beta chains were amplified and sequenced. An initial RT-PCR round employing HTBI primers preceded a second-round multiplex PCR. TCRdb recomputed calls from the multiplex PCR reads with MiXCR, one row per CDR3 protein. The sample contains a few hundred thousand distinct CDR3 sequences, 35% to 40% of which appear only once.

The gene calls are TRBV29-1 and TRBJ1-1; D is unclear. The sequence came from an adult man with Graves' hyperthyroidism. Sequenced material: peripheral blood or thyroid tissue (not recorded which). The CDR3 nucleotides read TGCAGCGTCGAATGGAGCGAGCGCACTGAAGCTTTCTTT. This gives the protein CSVEWSERTEAFF.